Below are 30 T cell receptor beta chains sequenced from a single sample in a study of blood T cells in healthy people across ages. It was with a sample-barcoded 5' primer and a J-beta primer mix that a second PCR of roughly 6 to 12 cycles was run. MiXCR, applied by TCRdb to the 5' RACE reads, yields one record per CDR3 protein. Of hundreds of thousands of distinct CDR3 sequences listed, about 44% were seen once; the top ten hold roughly 13%. Sequencing was carried out using blood. The receptors come from a man aged 25 to 40 in good health.

V gene TRBV5-1 combines with J gene TRBJ2-5, with D perhaps TRBD2 (5 bases). The CDR3 is 14 residues long. Trimming removed 0 bases from V and 5 bases from J, with 11 bases in between. Per germline, CDR1 SGHRS and CDR2 YFSETQ. The CDR3 DNA follows: TGCGCCAGCAGCTTGGCCGGGATTATGGAGACCCAGTACTTC. Amino acid sequence: CASSLAGIMETQYF.

About this clonotype itself: A read error may produce the germline difference seen at one junction end. This chain uses TRBV18 with TRBJ2-7; 7 nucleotides align to TRBD1. CDR3 length equals 15 residues. Germline V gene sequence: CDR1 KGHSH, CDR2 LQKENI. The CDR3 DNA follows: TGTGCCAGCTCACCATTCGAGGGACAGACCTACAAGCAGTACTTC. It specifies CASSPFEGQTYKQYF.

This clonotype has a single count. This sequence joins TRBV5-1 and TRBJ1-1; 10 nucleotides align to TRBD1. J gave up 11 bases and V 2 bases, and 3 bases lay outside the gene matches. The CDR3 has 12 residues. Germline CDR1 SGHRS, CDR2 YFSETQ. The CDR3 nucleotides are TGCGCCAGCAGCTTCGGGACAGGGGCGGCTTTCTTT. It encodes CASSFGTGAAFF.

This clonotype came up a few times. This chain uses TRBV4-1 with TRBJ2-3, with 14 bases that match TRBD2. This CDR3 has 18 residues. V trimming: 0 bases; J trimming: 6 bases; junction bases outside the gene matches: 8. Germline V gene data show CDR1 as MGHRA and CDR2 as YSYEKL. The CDR3 is CASSQDFETSGGDDTQYF. In nucleotides, the CDR3 is TGCGCCAGCAGCCAAGATTTCGAGACTAGCGGGGGGGACGATACGCAGTATTTT.

This clonotype has only a few counts. V and J are TRBV7-2 and TRBJ2-1, with 10 bases matching TRBD2. Germline V gene sequence: CDR1 SGHTA, CDR2 FQGNSA. The CDR3 is made up of 15 amino acids. J gave up 6 bases and V 3 bases, and 5 bases lay outside the gene matches. Written as DNA, the CDR3 is TGTGCCAGCAGCTTCAGCGGGGGGGTAAGCAATGAGCAGTTCTTC. Translated: CASSFSGGVSNEQFF. The variable domain in full, completed from reference TRBV7-2 and TRBJ2-1, reads GAGVSQSPSNKVTEKGKDVELRCDPISGHTALYWYRQSLGQGLEFLIYFQGNSAPDKSGLPSDRFSAERTGGSVSTLTIQRTQQEDSAVYLCASSFSGGVSNEQFFGPGTRLTVL.

This clonotype appeared a few times. The chain carries TRBV27 and TRBJ1-6; possibly TRBD1 for D (6 bases). Per the germline V gene, CDR1 is MNHEY and CDR2 is SMNVEV (reference sequence). The CDR3 has 17 residues. V lost 2 bases, J lost 7 bases, and 18 bases lay in between. DNA of the CDR3: TGTGCCAGCAGTTTAGATGCTGGGGGCCGGCGAAATTCACCCCTCCACTTT. Its protein product is CASSLDAGGRRNSPLHF.

Worth noting for this clonotype: One base away lies a much larger clone, so this may be a sequencing read error. This CDR3 is CVSSLGGADEKLFF. DNA for the CDR3: TGCGTCAGCAGCTTAGGGGGCGCGGATGAAAAACTGTTTTTT. The chain uses TRBV5-1 and TRBJ1-4; TRBD1 agrees at 7 bases. The germline CDR1 and CDR2 sequences are SGHRS and YFSETQ. CDR3 size: 14 residues.

The V call is TRBV7-2, the J call TRBJ2-3, with TRBD2 as a possible D gene (5 bases). Germline V gene sequence: CDR1 SGHTA, CDR2 FQGNSA. The CDR3 is 14 residues long. Trimming shortened V by 8 bases and J by 0 bases, and 12 bases separated the two germline ends. The DNA for the CDR3 is TGTGCCAGCCTAAGGCGAGGGAGCACAGATACGCAGTATTTT. This gives the protein CASLRRGSTDTQYF.

A few counts support this clonotype. The chain carries TRBV6-6 and TRBJ2-7; 7 bases fit TRBD2. Germline loops: CDR1 MNHNY, CDR2 SVGAGI (reference sequence). The CDR3 has 15 amino acids. V dropped 5 bases and J dropped 1; count of bases not matched to a gene: 8. The CDR3 spells CASSPLAAESYEQYF. The CDR3 region has the DNA TGTGCCAGCAGTCCTCTAGCGGCTGAATCCTACGAGCAGTACTTC.

The genes are TRBV28 and TRBJ2-7; maybe TRBD2 (5 bases). V was cut by 8 bases and J by 4 bases, with 12 bases left in between. The CDR3 sequence is 12 residues long. Germline V gene data show CDR1 as MDHEN and CDR2 as SYDVKM. The CDR3 reads CASGEGRYEQYF. The CDR3 DNA follows: TGTGCCAGCGGAGAGGGAAGATACGAGCAGTACTTC.

The rearrangement uses TRBV29-1 and TRBJ2-3; either TRBD1 or TRBD2 may supply D (5 bases each). The CDR3 spans 12 residues. Per the germline V gene, CDR1 is SQVTM and CDR2 is ANQGSEA. V shed 7 bases and J shed 4 bases, with 12 bases lying between them. The DNA of the CDR3 is TGCAGCGATCGGGGCTCCGCAGATACGCAGTATTTT. Protein sequence: CSDRGSADTQYF.

This clonotype was observed a few times. The chain's CDR3 is CASSPNLVSTNEKLFF. Written as DNA, the CDR3 is TGTGCCAGCAGCCCAAACCTGGTTTCAACTAATGAAAAACTGTTTTTT. The rearrangement joins TRBV7-8 to TRBJ1-4; D is ambiguous. The CDR3 totals 16 residues. Germline lookup yields CDR1 SGHVS and CDR2 FQNEAQ. Trimming shortened V by 5 bases and J by 0 bases, and 13 bases separated the two germline ends.

The V call is TRBV6-1, the J call TRBJ2-2; 8 bases match TRBD2. This CDR3 comprises 14 residues. V was clipped by 11 bases and J by 4 bases; unmatched bases: 9. In germline, CDR1 is MNHNS, CDR2 SASEGT. The CDR3 is CASDRGGVTGELFF. In DNA, the CDR3 is TGTGCCTCGGACCGGGGGGGGGTCACCGGGGAGCTGTTTTTT.

This clonotype was seen a few times. The chain links TRBV7-2 to TRBJ2-5; 13 bases agree with TRBD2. Germline CDR1 is SGHTA and CDR2 is FQGNSA. This CDR3 is 16 amino acids long. With V trimmed by 7 bases and J by 0 bases, 5 bases remained unmatched. CDR3 region: CASTETSGGYQETQYF. CDR3 in DNA: TGTGCCAGCACCGAGACTAGCGGGGGGTACCAAGAGACCCAGTACTTC.

The chain recombines TRBV4-3 with TRBJ1-2, with a tentative D call TRBD1 (5 bases). CDR1 and CDR2 (germline): LGHNA, YSLEER. Trimming took off 0 bases at V and 4 bases at J, with 24 bases between the two ends. The CDR3 spans 19 residues. The CDR3 DNA follows: TGCGCCAGCAGCCAAGAACTTTCGGACGGGGCAGCTAGGATCTATGGCTACACCTTC. Residues: CASSQELSDGAARIYGYTF.

The chain employs TRBV6-2 or TRBV6-3 and TRBJ2-4; perhaps TRBD1 as D (6 bases). CDR1 MNHEY and CDR2 SVGEGT come from the germline V gene. The CDR3 has 18 amino acids. The ends were cut back, 0 bases at V and 2 bases at J, with 17 bases in the middle. The CDR3 sequence: CASSYSGGRGITKNIQYF. In DNA, the CDR3 is TGTGCCAGCAGTTACTCAGGAGGCAGGGGAATAACCAAAAACATTCAGTACTTC.

This clonotype was detected a few times. The chain uses TRBV4-2 and TRBJ2-7; D call uncertain. The CDR3 is 15 amino acids. CDR1 is LGHNA and CDR2 is YNFKEQ in the germline V gene. Deletions cut 0 bases from V and 0 bases from J, with 9 bases between. The CDR3 loop reads CASSQDFTGSYEQYF. CDR3 DNA: TGTGCCAGCAGCCAAGATTTCACTGGCTCCTACGAGCAGTACTTC.

The V call is TRBV24-1, the J call TRBJ2-7; weak D call: TRBD1 (5 bases). This CDR3 contains 13 residues. Trimming removed 2 bases from V and 5 bases from J, with 9 bases in between. Germline CDR1 is KGHDR and CDR2 is SFDVKD. The CDR3 nucleotides are TGTGCCACCAGTGATTGGACATCCAACGAGCAGTACTTC. Protein product: CATSDWTSNEQYF.

This chain links TRBV20-1 with TRBJ1-4; 7 nucleotides line up with TRBD1. With V trimmed by 1 base and J by 0 bases, 5 bases remained unmatched. This CDR3 spans 16 amino acids. CDR1 and CDR2 (germline): DFQATT, SNEGSKA (reference sequence). The CDR3 DNA sequence: TGCAGTGCTAGAGTTGCAGGGGGAACAACTAATGAAAAACTGTTTTTT. Its protein is CSARVAGGTTNEKLFF.

The chain is built from TRBV11-2 and TRBJ2-3; D call uncertain. From germline, CDR1 is SGHAT and CDR2 FQNNGV. The germline V and J ends were trimmed by 5 bases and 6 bases, with 15 bases remaining between them. This CDR3 contains 14 residues. CDR3 loop: CASSPVSLGDTQYF. The CDR3 DNA sequence: TGTGCCAGCAGCCCCGTTTCCCTGGGGGATACGCAGTATTTT. The full variable domain, with the rest looked up from reference TRBV11-2 and TRBJ2-3, is EAGVAQSPRYKIIEKRQSVAFWCNPISGHATLYWYQQILGQGPKLLIQFQNNGVVDDSQLPKDRFSAERLKGVDSTLKIQPAKLEDSAVYLCASSPVSLGDTQYFGPGTRLTVL.

The chain employs TRBV28 and TRBJ1-2; 7 nucleotides agree with TRBD1. The CDR3 is 13 amino acids. The J segment lost 4 bases and the V segment lost 7 bases, leaving 6 bases of the junction unmatched. CDR1 is MDHEN, CDR2 SYDVKM, per germline. CDR3 sequence reads: CASISGTAYGYTF. DNA of the CDR3: TGTGCCAGCATTAGCGGGACAGCCTATGGCTACACCTTC.

This clonotype showed up just a few times. V usage is TRBV5-1 and J usage is TRBJ2-1; TRBD1 matches at 7 bases. The V and J ends lost 2 bases and 1 base, in that order; junction bases with no gene match: 12. Germline V gene sequence: CDR1 SGHRS, CDR2 YFSETQ. This CDR3 region has 18 residues. The CDR3 coding sequence is TGCGCCAGCAGCTTTACCGGGACAGACTGGGCGTCCTACAATGAGCAGTTCTTC. It translates to CASSFTGTDWASYNEQFF.

The chain uses TRBV24-1 and TRBJ2-7; D remains ambiguous. The end of the DNA is better explained by TRBJ2-5, so the J call may be wrong. The germline gives CDR1 KGHDR, CDR2 SFDVKD. This CDR3 is 17 amino acids long. Here the CDR3 DNA reads TGTGCCACCAGTGATTTTAAGGCCGAACATCCTAGGGAGACCCAGTACTTC. This encodes CATSDFKAEHPRETQYF.

The V call is TRBV12-3 or TRBV12-4, the J call TRBJ2-5; TRBD1 or TRBD2 may be the D gene (5 bases each). The last part of the DNA fits TRBJ2-1 better; the J call may be wrong. The CDR3 spans 13 residues. This chain's CDR3 is CASSRDQQETQFF. For the CDR3, the DNA is TGTGCCAGCAGTCGGGACCAGCAAGAGACCCAGTTCTTC.

The genes are TRBV6-6 and TRBJ1-1; D is uncertain. This CDR3 is built from 12 residues. Trimming took 10 bases from V and 4 from J, leaving 13 bases between them. Germline assignment: CDR1 MNHNY and CDR2 SVGAGI (reference sequence). CDR3 region: CATGGKSTEAFF. The CDR3 region has the DNA TGTGCCACAGGCGGAAAGAGCACTGAAGCTTTCTTT.

The chain combines TRBV5-1 with TRBJ1-1; a weak D match, TRBD1 (5 bases). V lost 3 bases and J 4 bases, leaving 13 bases between the germline ends. This CDR3 contains 14 residues. Germline loops: CDR1 SGHRS, CDR2 YFSETQ. CDR3 sequence: CASSSDRDGTEAFF. In DNA, the CDR3 is TGCGCCAGCAGCTCGGATCGGGACGGCACTGAAGCTTTCTTT.

The gene calls are TRBV5-1 and TRBJ1-1, with D perhaps matching TRBD1 (6 bases). Trimming left V 0 bases short and J 6 bases short, with 15 bases between. Germline V gene sequence: CDR1 SGHRS, CDR2 YFSETQ. This CDR3 is 15 amino acids long. The CDR3: CASSLALQGSPEAFF. The CDR3, as DNA: TGCGCCAGCAGCTTGGCCCTGCAGGGGAGCCCTGAAGCTTTCTTT.

Comments on this clonotype: At one end, the junction sequence differs from germline, possibly due to a read error. The rearrangement uses TRBV7-7 and TRBJ2-5; 9 bases map to TRBD1. The CDR3 totals 15 residues. The germline V gene encodes CDR1 SSHAT and CDR2 FNYEAQ (reference sequence). The DNA for the CDR3 is TGTGCTAGCAGCTTTGGGACAGGGCTCGGAGAGACCCAGTACTTC. It yields the protein CASSFGTGLGETQYF.

The chain couples TRBV20-1 to TRBJ2-3; 8 bases match TRBD1. Germline assignment: CDR1 DFQATT and CDR2 SNEGSKA (reference sequence). The CDR3 is 13 residues long. Trimming removed 7 bases from V and 6 bases from J; junction bases left unmatched: 9. CDR3 sequence reads: CSVGAGGSDTQYF. The CDR3 nucleotides read TGCAGTGTGGGGGCAGGGGGCTCCGATACGCAGTATTTT.

Notes on this clonotype: This may be a read error, as it is one base from a much larger clone. The CDR3 does not end in the conserved phenylalanine or tryptophan, so this is likely a read error. V and J are TRBV7-8 and TRBJ2-3, with 8 bases identical to TRBD1. From germline, CDR1 is SGHVS and CDR2 FQNEAQ. The CDR3 has 15 residues. V trimming: 3 bases; J trimming: 5 bases; junction bases outside the gene matches: 7. The CDR3 sequence is CASSFRQGPIDTQYS. The CDR3 nucleotides read TGTGCCAGCAGCTTCCGACAGGGGCCAATAGATACGCAGTATTCT.